The entry below gives a single TCR beta chain sequence along with its context. These data come from a study of T cell changes during pregnancy in multiple sclerosis. Produced via immunoSEQ multiplex PCR; TCRdb's table is partial and in-frame only. The sample shows tens of thousands of clones, roughly 93% of them seen only once. V lost 0 bases to trimming and J lost 3 bases, with 11 bases between them. This CDR3 has 15 amino acids. Germline assignment: CDR1 SGHVS and CDR2 FNYEAQ. This chain links TRBV7-6 with TRBJ1-2; possibly TRBD1 for D (5 bases). This TCR was sampled from a female donor with multiple sclerosis, enrolled in a pregnancy study. The material sequenced was peripheral blood, taken in the third trimester of pregnancy. In nucleotides, the CDR3 is TGTGCCAGCAGCTTAGCGCCACAGGCCGACTATGGCTACACCTTC. Its translation is CASSLAPQADYGYTF.